This TCR beta chain is from a study of blood T cell repertoires in COVID-19. Study-wide context: Spain, Italy and the United States supplied samples that represented acute and convalescent COVID-19. Nucleic acid was either cDNA or gDNA, and it came from T cells, B-cell-depleted T cells, or PBMCs.

In the original processing: From reference gene primer amplification, estimates of nucleated cell counts were derived. The protocol was immunoSEQ multiplex PCR, while the TCRdb copy is restricted to in-frame clones and leaves out a portion. D and trimming were read from the DNA, whereas the V and J calls and clone size are those reported in that table. Among 110,000 to 150,000 clones listed, about 83% were seen once. This CDR3 contains 14 residues. Germline values: CDR1 LGHNA, CDR2 YSLEER. V lost 2 bases and J 6 bases, leaving 11 bases between the germline ends. The V gene is TRBV4-3, the J gene TRBJ1-5; weak D call: TRBD1 (6 bases). The sequenced material came from peripheral blood. This TCR derives from a middle-aged woman with acute or convalescent COVID-19. This chain's CDR3 is CASSQQQGSQPQHF. CDR3 DNA: TGCGCCAGCAGCCAACAACAGGGTTCTCAGCCCCAGCATTTT.